The sequence of this T cell receptor (beta chain) was determined in a study of blood T cell repertoires in COVID-19. About the study: COVID-19 samples, acute and convalescent, were from the United States, Italy and Spain.

V dropped 4 bases and J dropped 7 bases, with 20 bases sitting between them. The CDR3 totals 15 residues. Per the germline V gene, CDR1 is SGHRS and CDR2 is YFSETQ. Here immunoSEQ multiplex PCR was the method, and the copy in TCRdb shows in-frame clones only, minus some. The table records fewer than 200,000 clones, 84% of them present only once. The source is a human donor in a cohort sampled during active COVID-19. Sequencing input: peripheral blood. V usage is TRBV5-1 and J usage is TRBJ1-2; unclear D gene. The DNA of the CDR3 is TGCGCCAGCAGCGAAGAGGCGGGTTTGTCGGGTGGCTACACCTTC. Amino acids: CASSEEAGLSGGYTF.